Presented here are 19 T cell receptor beta chains from one specimen sequenced in a study of OX40 agonist ivuxolimab in advanced cancers. Clones were sequenced by immunoSEQ multiplex PCR, and TCRdb holds only the in-frame ones, with some missing. This sample has 55,000 to 70,000 clones, with about 87% found just once. Specimen: CD4+ or CD8+ T cells sorted from blood, collected in a trial of the OX40 agonist ivuxolimab. The receptors derive from an adult with an advanced solid tumor such as melanoma, head and neck, liver or kidney cancer.

The chain recombines TRBV6-4 with TRBJ2-1; 8 nucleotides match TRBD1. There are 17 residues in the CDR3. Germline loops: CDR1 MRHNA, CDR2 SNTAGT. With 3 bases clipped from V and 2 bases from J, the junction kept 9 bases outside the gene matches. CDR3 in amino acids: CASSEVGTGLTYNEQFF. DNA for the CDR3: TGTGCCAGCAGTGAGGTGGGGACAGGCCTTACCTACAATGAGCAGTTCTTC.

The chain carries TRBV6-5 and TRBJ2-3; 7 bases match TRBD1. V shed 6 bases and J 2 bases; nucleotides not matched to a gene: 5. From germline, CDR1 is MNHEY and CDR2 SVGAGI. This CDR3 is 14 amino acids long. Written as DNA, the CDR3 is TGTGCCAGCAGGAAAGGACAGGTCACAGATACGCAGTATTTT. Amino acid sequence: CASRKGQVTDTQYF.

This clone has only a few counts. The rearrangement uses TRBV6-5 and TRBJ1-2; the match to TRBD1 covers 8 bases. This CDR3 is built from 13 residues. Germline CDR1 reads MNHEY; CDR2 reads SVGAGI. J lost 4 bases, V lost 6 bases, and 4 bases had no gene match. DNA for the CDR3: TGTGCCAGCAGGACGCAGGGGGCCTATGGCTACACCTTC. Its translation is CASRTQGAYGYTF.

The chain links TRBV7-8 to TRBJ1-5; D is perhaps TRBD1 (5 bases). The V gene lost 0 bases and the J gene lost 7 bases, with 7 bases spanning the gap. The length of the CDR3 is 13 residues. The germline CDR1 and CDR2 sequences are SGHVS and FQNEAQ. Written as DNA, the CDR3 is TGTGCCAGCAGCTTAGCTGAGGGGCAGCCCCAGCATTTT. Translated, it gives CASSLAEGQPQHF.

This chain joins TRBV6-6 and TRBJ1-4; 8 bases are shared with TRBD1. This CDR3 spans 15 amino acids. The trim removed 6 bases at V and 1 base at J, leaving 4 bases unmatched. Germline V gene data show CDR1 as MNHNY and CDR2 as SVGAGI (reference sequence). This CDR3 reads CASSQGAGTNEKLFF. The CDR3 DNA reads TGTGCCAGCAGCCAGGGGGCAGGAACTAATGAAAAACTGTTTTTT.

This sequence joins TRBV10-3 and TRBJ2-3, with TRBD2 matching over 11 bases. The germline CDR1 and CDR2 sequences are ENHRY and SYGVKD. The J segment lost 1 base and the V segment lost 5 bases, leaving 8 bases of the junction unmatched. CDR3 length: 17 amino acids. Here the CDR3 DNA reads TGTGCCATCAGTCCCTCCCCGGGACTAGCGGGCACAGATACGCAGTATTTT. Protein: CAISPSPGLAGTDTQYF.

The chain employs TRBV5-1 and TRBJ2-1, with D unclear. CDR3 length: 12 amino acids. Germline-derived CDR1 and CDR2 are SGHRS and YFSETQ. Trimming took 0 bases from V and 6 from J, leaving 4 bases between them. The CDR3 reads CASSLVSNEQFF. The CDR3 nucleotides are TGCGCCAGCAGCTTGGTCAGCAATGAGCAGTTCTTC.

J is TRBJ2-2 and V is TRBV10-3; D unresolved. The CDR3 totals 11 residues. Germline lookup yields CDR1 ENHRY and CDR2 SYGVKD. The V end lost 6 bases, the J end lost 6 bases, and 5 bases lay between the germline ends. CDR3 coding DNA: TGTGCCATCAGAGGTTCCGGGGAGCTGTTTTTT. Translated, it gives CAIRGSGELFF.

The chain recombines TRBV6-5 with TRBJ1-1, with a possible D match to TRBD1 (5 bases). V was cut by 4 bases and J by 6 bases, with 12 bases left in between. Germline assignment: CDR1 MNHEY and CDR2 SVGAGI. The CDR3 sequence is 13 residues long. CDR3 amino acids: CASSLDIRAEAFF. CDR3 coding DNA: TGTGCCAGCAGTTTAGACATCAGGGCTGAAGCTTTCTTT.

V is TRBV28 and J is TRBJ2-7, with 9 bases aligning to TRBD1. Germline CDR1 is MDHEN and CDR2 is SYDVKM. CDR3 size: 12 residues. Trimming at V came to 10 bases and at J to 8 bases, leaving 9 bases not matched to a gene. In DNA, the CDR3 is TGTGCCATCATGGACAGGGGTAAGAAGCAGTACTTC. This codes for CAIMDRGKKQYF.

The rearrangement links TRBV19 to TRBJ2-1; D not resolved. Germline V lookup: CDR1 LNHDA, CDR2 SQIVND (reference sequence). Trimming took 5 bases from V and 5 from J, leaving 19 bases between them. The CDR3 is 16 amino acids. CDR3 region: CASSDYSSRLHNEQFF. The CDR3, as DNA: TGTGCCAGTAGTGATTACAGTTCCCGTCTGCACAATGAGCAGTTCTTC.

V and J are TRBV4-3 and TRBJ2-7; maybe TRBD1 (7 bases). Germline V gives CDR1 LGHNA, CDR2 YSLEER. V was pared by 4 bases and J by 3 bases, with 13 bases between. The CDR3 totals 14 residues. The CDR3 is CASSPGGSLYEQYF. CDR3 coding DNA: TGCGCCAGCAGCCCAGGGGGGAGTCTCTACGAGCAGTACTTC.

The chain carries TRBV18 and TRBJ2-5; D not resolved. The ends were cut back, 3 bases at V and 2 bases at J, with 7 bases in the middle. This CDR3 has 13 residues. Per the germline V gene, CDR1 is KGHSH and CDR2 is LQKENI. In DNA, the CDR3 is TGTGCCAGCTCACCTGTGGGTCAAGAGACCCAGTACTTC. Residues: CASSPVGQETQYF.

The chain joins TRBV6-1 to TRBJ2-1; D gene ambiguous. Trimming left V 2 bases short and J 8 bases short, with 10 bases between. The CDR3 contains 13 residues. CDR1 is MNHNS and CDR2 is SASEGT in the germline V gene. The CDR3 nucleotides are TGTGCCAGCAGTGAATCCCTCCCCGATGAGCAGTTCTTC. Translating gives CASSESLPDEQFF.

The chain combines TRBV5-1 with TRBJ2-5, with 9 bases lining up with TRBD1. Trimming cost V 2 bases and J 2 bases; bases outside gene matches: 4. Germline-derived CDR1 and CDR2 are SGHRS and YFSETQ. This CDR3 comprises 15 residues. The CDR3 reads CASSLGQGIQETQYF. CDR3 bases: TGCGCCAGCAGCTTAGGACAGGGGATACAAGAGACCCAGTACTTC.

The V and J genes are TRBV29-1 and TRBJ1-1, with 8 bases fitting TRBD1. CDR3 length: 14 residues. CDR1 is SQVTM and CDR2 is ANQGSEA in the germline V gene. Trimming at V came to 4 bases and at J to 1 base, leaving 5 bases not matched to a gene. The CDR3 DNA is TGCAGCGTTGCCACGCAGGGGGCGAACACTGAAGCTTTCTTT. It specifies CSVATQGANTEAFF. Full variable domain (missing parts from reference TRBV29-1 and TRBJ1-1): SAVISQKPSRDICQRGTSLTIQCQVDSQVTMMFWYRQQPGQSLTLIATANQGSEATYESGFVIDKFPISRPNLTFSTLTVSNMSPEDSSIYLCSVATQGANTEAFFGQGTRLTVV.

The chain carries TRBV19 and TRBJ1-5, with D tentatively TRBD1 (5 bases). Trimming left V 8 bases short and J 0 bases short, with 11 bases between. Germline CDR1 is LNHDA and CDR2 is SQIVND (reference sequence). The CDR3 spans 14 residues. CDR3 sequence (DNA): TGTGCCAGTCTGGGACGTTATAGCAATCAGCCCCAGCATTTT. Amino acids: CASLGRYSNQPQHF.

The chain couples TRBV2 to TRBJ2-1; 8 bases agree with TRBD2. CDR3 length equals 13 residues. In germline, CDR1 is SNHLY, CDR2 FYNNEI. Trimming at V came to 3 bases and at J to 9 bases, leaving 4 bases not matched to a gene. CDR3 loop: CASSESGGVEQFF. The CDR3, as DNA: TGTGCCAGCAGTGAGTCGGGAGGGGTTGAGCAGTTCTTC.

The V call is TRBV2, the J call TRBJ2-1, with D perhaps TRBD1 or TRBD2 (5 bases each). The CDR3 length is 14 residues. CDR1 SNHLY and CDR2 FYNNEI come from the germline V gene. Trimming removed 8 bases at V and 8 bases at J, with 19 bases between. The CDR3 loop is CASPVTWGSDEQFF. DNA of the CDR3: TGTGCCAGCCCTGTAACTTGGGGGTCGGATGAGCAGTTCTTC.